This TCR beta chain originates from a study of blood T cell repertoires in COVID-19. The wider study: The origin of the acute and convalescent COVID-19 samples was the United States, Italy and Spain. In each case, the material was cDNA or gDNA derived from T cells, B-cell-depleted T cells, or PBMCs.

As handled by the study authors: Nucleated cell number was recorded as an estimate derived from reference gene primer amplification. Method: immunoSEQ multiplex PCR; TCRdb's copy keeps in-frame clones and lacks some. The DNA gave D and trimming, while V, J and clone size come from that table. The sample holds around 89,000 clones, about nine tenths seen once. The CDR3 has 16 residues. Trimming cost V 0 bases and J 1 base, with 13 bases left between them. Germline V gives CDR1 MGHRA, CDR2 YSYEKL. Sequencing was done on a sample of peripheral blood. The TCR was taken from a man in his fifties or sixties with acute or convalescent COVID-19. The chain uses TRBV4-1 and TRBJ2-7; D may be TRBD1 (6 bases). CDR3 nucleotide sequence: TGCGCCAGCAGCCAAGAAGCTGGACAGATATCCTACGAGCAGTACTTC. It specifies CASSQEAGQISYEQYF.